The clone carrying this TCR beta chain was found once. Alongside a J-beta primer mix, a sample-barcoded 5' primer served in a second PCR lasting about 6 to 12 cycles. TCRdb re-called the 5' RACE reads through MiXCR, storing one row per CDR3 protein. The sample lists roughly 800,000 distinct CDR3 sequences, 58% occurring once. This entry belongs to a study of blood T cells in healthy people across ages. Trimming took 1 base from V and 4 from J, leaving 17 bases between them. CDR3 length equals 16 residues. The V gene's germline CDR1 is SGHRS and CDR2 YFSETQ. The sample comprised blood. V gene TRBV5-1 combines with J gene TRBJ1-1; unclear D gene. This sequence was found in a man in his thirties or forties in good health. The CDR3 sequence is CASSLRVTPVGTEAFF. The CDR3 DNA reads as TGCGCCAGCAGCTTGAGGGTCACCCCTGTAGGCACTGAAGCTTTCTTT.